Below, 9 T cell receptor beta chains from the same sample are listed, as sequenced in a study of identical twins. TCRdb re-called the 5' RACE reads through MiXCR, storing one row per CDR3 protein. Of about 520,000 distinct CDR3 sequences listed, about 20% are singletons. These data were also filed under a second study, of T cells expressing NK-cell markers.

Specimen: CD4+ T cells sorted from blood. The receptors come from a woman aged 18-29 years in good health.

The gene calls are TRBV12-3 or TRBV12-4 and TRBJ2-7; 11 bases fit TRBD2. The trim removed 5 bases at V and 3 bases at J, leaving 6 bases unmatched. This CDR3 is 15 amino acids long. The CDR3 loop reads CASSPGTSGLYEQYF. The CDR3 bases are TGTGCCAGCAGTCCAGGGACTAGCGGCCTCTACGAGCAGTACTTC.

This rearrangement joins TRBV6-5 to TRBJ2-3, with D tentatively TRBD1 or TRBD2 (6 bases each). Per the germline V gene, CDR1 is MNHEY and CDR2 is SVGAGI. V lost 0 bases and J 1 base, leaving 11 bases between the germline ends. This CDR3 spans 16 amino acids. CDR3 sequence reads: CASSYSIGGRTDTQYF. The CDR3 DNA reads TGTGCCAGCAGTTACTCGATCGGGGGCCGCACAGATACGCAGTATTTT.

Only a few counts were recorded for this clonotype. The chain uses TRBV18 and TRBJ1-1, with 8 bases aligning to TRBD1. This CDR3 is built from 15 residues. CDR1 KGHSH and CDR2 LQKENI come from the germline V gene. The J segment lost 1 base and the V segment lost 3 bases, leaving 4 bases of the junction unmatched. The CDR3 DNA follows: TGTGCCAGCTCACCGGGACAGGCTTCGAACACTGAAGCTTTCTTT. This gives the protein CASSPGQASNTEAFF.

CDR3 protein: CASSEAVVRDTQYF. The CDR3 DNA reads as TGTGCCAGCAGTGAAGCGGTAGTCCGGGATACGCAGTATTTT. This sequence joins TRBV6-1 and TRBJ2-3; the D is unclear. Deletions cut 0 bases from V and 6 bases from J, with 10 bases between. Germline CDR1 reads MNHNS; CDR2 reads SASEGT. The CDR3 has 14 amino acids.

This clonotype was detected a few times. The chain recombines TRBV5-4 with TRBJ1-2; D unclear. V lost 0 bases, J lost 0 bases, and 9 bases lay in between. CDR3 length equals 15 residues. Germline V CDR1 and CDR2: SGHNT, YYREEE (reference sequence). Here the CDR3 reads CASSLVRETNYGYTF. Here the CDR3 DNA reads TGTGCCAGCAGCTTGGTGAGGGAGACTAACTATGGCTACACCTTC.

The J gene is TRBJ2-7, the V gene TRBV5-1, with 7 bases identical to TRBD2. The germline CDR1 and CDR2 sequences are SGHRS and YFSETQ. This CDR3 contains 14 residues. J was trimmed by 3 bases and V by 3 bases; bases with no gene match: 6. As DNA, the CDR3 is TGCGCCAGCAGCTCCCAGGGAGGGGTCTACGAGCAGTACTTC. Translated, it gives CASSSQGGVYEQYF.

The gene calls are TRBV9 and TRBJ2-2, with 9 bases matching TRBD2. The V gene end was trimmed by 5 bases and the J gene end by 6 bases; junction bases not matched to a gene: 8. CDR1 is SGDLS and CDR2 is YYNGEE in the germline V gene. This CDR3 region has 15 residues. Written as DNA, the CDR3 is TGTGCCAGCAGTCGTAGCGGGAGTTACCCCGGGGAGCTGTTTTTT. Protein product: CASSRSGSYPGELFF. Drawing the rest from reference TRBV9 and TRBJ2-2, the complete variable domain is DSGVTQTPKHLITATGQRVTLRCSPRSGDLSVYWYQQSLDQGLQFLIQYYNGEERAKGNILERFSAQQFPDLHSELNLSSLELGDSALYFCASSRSGSYPGELFFGEGSRLTVL.

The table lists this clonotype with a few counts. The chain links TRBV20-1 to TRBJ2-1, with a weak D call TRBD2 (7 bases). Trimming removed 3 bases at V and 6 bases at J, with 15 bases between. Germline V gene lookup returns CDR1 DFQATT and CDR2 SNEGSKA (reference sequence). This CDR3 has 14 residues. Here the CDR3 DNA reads TGCAGTGCTAGCGCGGGGGCCGGACCCAATGAGCAGTTCTTC. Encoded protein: CSASAGAGPNEQFF.

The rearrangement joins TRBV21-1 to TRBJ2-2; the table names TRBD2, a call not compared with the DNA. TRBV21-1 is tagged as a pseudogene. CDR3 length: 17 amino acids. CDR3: CASPDGRLAENTGELFF. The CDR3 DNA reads TGTGCCAGCCCCGATGGACGGCTAGCCGAGAACACCGGGGAGCTGTTTTTT.